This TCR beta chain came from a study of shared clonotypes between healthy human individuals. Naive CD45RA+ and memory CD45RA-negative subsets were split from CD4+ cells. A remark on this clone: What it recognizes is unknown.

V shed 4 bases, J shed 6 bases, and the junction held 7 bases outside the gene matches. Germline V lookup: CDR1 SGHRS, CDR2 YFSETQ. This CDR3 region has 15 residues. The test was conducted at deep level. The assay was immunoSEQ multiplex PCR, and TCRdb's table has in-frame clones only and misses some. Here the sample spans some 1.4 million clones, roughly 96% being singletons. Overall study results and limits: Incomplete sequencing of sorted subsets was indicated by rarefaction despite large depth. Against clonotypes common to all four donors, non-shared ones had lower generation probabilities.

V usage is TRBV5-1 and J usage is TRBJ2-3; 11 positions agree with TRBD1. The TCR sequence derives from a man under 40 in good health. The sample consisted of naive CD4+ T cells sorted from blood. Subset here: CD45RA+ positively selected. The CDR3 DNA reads TGCGCCAGCAGCACCGGACAGGGGGCGCCTGATACGCAGTATTTT. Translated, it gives CASSTGQGAPDTQYF.